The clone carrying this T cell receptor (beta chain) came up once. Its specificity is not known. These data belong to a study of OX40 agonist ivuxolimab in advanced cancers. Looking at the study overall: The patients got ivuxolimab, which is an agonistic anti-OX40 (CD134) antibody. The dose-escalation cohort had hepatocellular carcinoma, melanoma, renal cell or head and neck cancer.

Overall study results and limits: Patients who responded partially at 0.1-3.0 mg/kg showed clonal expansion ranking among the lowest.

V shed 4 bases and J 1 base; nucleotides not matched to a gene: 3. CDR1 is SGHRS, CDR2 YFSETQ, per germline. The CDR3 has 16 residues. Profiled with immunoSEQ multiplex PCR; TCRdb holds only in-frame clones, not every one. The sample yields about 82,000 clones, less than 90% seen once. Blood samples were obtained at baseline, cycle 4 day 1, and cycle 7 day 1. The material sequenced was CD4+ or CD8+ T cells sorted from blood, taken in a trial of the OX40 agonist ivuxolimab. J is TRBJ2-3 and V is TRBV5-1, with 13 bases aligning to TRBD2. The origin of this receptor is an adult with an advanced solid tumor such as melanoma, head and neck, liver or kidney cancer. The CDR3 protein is CASSRTSGGRTDTQYF. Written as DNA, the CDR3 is TGCGCCAGCAGCCGGACTAGCGGGGGACGCACAGATACGCAGTATTTT. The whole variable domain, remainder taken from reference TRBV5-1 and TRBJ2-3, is KAGVTQTPRYLIKTRGQQVTLSCSPISGHRSVSWYQQTPGQGLQFLFEYFSETQRNKGNFPGRFSGRQFSNSRSEMNVSTLELGDSALYLCASSRTSGGRTDTQYFGPGTRLTVL.